This is a list of T cell receptor beta chains from one sample in a study of cytomegalovirus exposure and HLA in healthy donors. The protocol was immunoSEQ multiplex PCR, while the TCRdb copy is restricted to in-frame clones and leaves out a portion. The sample holds a few hundred thousand clones, roughly 89% seen once. The source material was PBMCs. These receptors came from a woman aged 18 to 35 in good health and CMV-seronegative. The CDR3 runs from the conserved cysteine through the conserved F or W. D genes are given only for firm matches. Some rows have no size entry. The others give once, few or many, or a class for an expanded clone.

CDR3aa | CDR3nt | j_gene | d_gene | abundance | v_gene
CASSSGQGFSYEQYF | TGTGCCAGCAGCAGCGGACAGGGGTTCTCCTACGAGCAGTACTTC | TRBJ2-7 | TRBD1 | . | TRBV7-8
CASSFISGGAGNTIYF | TGTGCCAGCAGCTTTATCAGCGGGGGCGCTGGAAACACCATATATTTT | TRBJ1-3 | . | . | TRBV7-9
CASQSPGTQYSYNEQFF | TGCGCCAGCCAAAGCCCCGGGACTCAGTACTCCTACAATGAGCAGTTCTTC | TRBJ2-1 | . | . | TRBV5-1
CATSSESRDNEKLFF | TGTGCCACCAGCAGCGAGTCCAGGGATAATGAAAAACTGTTTTTT | TRBJ1-4 | . | . | TRBV15
CASSPTGGDEKLFF | TGCGCCAGCAGTCCGACAGGGGGTGACGAAAAACTGTTTTTT | TRBJ1-4 | TRBD1 | once | TRBV5-1
CASSLNWANTEAFF | TGTGCCAGCAGTTTAAACTGGGCGAACACTGAAGCTTTCTTT | TRBJ1-1 | . | . | TRBV27
CAIRAASLNHTDTQYF | TGTGCCATCAGGGCGGCTAGCCTGAACCACACAGATACGCAGTATTTT | TRBJ2-3 | . | . | TRBV10-3
CASSQLTSGGLRNEQFF | TGCGCCAGCAGCCAACTGACTAGCGGGGGCCTTAGGAATGAGCAGTTCTTC | TRBJ2-1 | TRBD2 | . | TRBV4-1
CASSSRQAPYEQYF | TGTGCCAGCAGTTCCCGACAGGCTCCCTACGAGCAGTACTTC | TRBJ2-7 | . | few | TRBV6-1
CASSPRGSGETQYF | TGCGCCAGCAGCCCTCGGGGGTCGGGGGAGACCCAGTACTTC | TRBJ2-5 | . | . | TRBV5-1
CASSLTGARDEQFF | TGTGCCAGCAGCTTGACAGGTGCGAGGGATGAGCAGTTCTTC | TRBJ2-1 | . | . | TRBV7-3
CASSLQGMYNMNTEAFF | TGTGCCAGCAGCCTACAGGGGATGTATAACATGAACACTGAAGCTTTCTTT | TRBJ1-1 | TRBD1 | . | TRBV7-8
CARRQGNTGELFF | TGTGCCAGGAGACAGGGAAACACCGGGGAGCTGTTTTTT | TRBJ2-2 | TRBD1 | . | TRBV2
CASTRGTPNTGELFF | TGTGCCAGCACGAGGGGGACACCGAACACCGGGGAGCTGTTTTTT | TRBJ2-2 | . | . | TRBV6-1
CASSVTGGNTEAFF | TGTGCCAGCAGTGTAACAGGGGGGAACACTGAAGCTTTCTTT | TRBJ1-1 | TRBD1 | . | TRBV6-1
CASSQELSEHEQYF | TGCGCCAGCAGCCAGGAGTTGAGCGAACACGAGCAGTACTTC | TRBJ2-7 | . | few | TRBV4-3
CASSYGEAQYF | TGTGCCAGCAGTTATGGGGAGGCCCAGTACTTC | TRBJ2-5 | . | . | TRBV6-6
CASSMASGSHEQYF | TGTGCCAGTAGTATGGCTTCAGGGTCTCACGAGCAGTACTTC | TRBJ2-7 | . | . | TRBV19
CASSLAGEAGTQYF | TGTGCCAGCAGCTTAGCGGGGGAGGCGGGGACCCAGTACTTC | TRBJ2-5 | TRBD2 | once | TRBV6-5
CASSLDYSPYTEAFF | TGCGCCAGCAGCTTGGATTACAGTCCCTACACTGAAGCTTTCTTT | TRBJ1-1 | . | once | TRBV5-1
CASSTGGAGELFF | TGTGCCAGCAGTACAGGGGGAGCCGGGGAGCTGTTTTTT | TRBJ2-2 | TRBD1 | . | TRBV2
CASSSTQSNSPLHF | TGTGCCAGCAGTTCCACACAGTCTAATTCACCCCTCCACTTT | TRBJ1-6 | . | . | TRBV7-2
CASRSYREGDQPQHF | TGTGCCAGCAGGAGCTACAGGGAGGGAGATCAGCCCCAGCATTTT | TRBJ1-5 | . | . | TRBV19
CASSGERTNEKLFF | TGTGCCAGTAGTGGGGAGCGTACTAATGAAAAACTGTTTTTT | TRBJ1-4 | . | . | TRBV19
CASSRYSGLAGGLSTDTQYF | TGTGCCAGCAGCCGCTACAGTGGACTAGCGGGGGGTCTTAGCACAGATACGCAGTATTTT | TRBJ2-3 | TRBD2 | . | TRBV5-4
CASMTGANTEAFF | TGTGCCAGCATGACAGGGGCGAACACTGAAGCTTTCTTT | TRBJ1-1 | TRBD1 | . | TRBV7-9
CASSTGQMNTEAFF | TGTGCCAGCAGCACGGGACAAATGAACACTGAAGCTTTCTTT | TRBJ1-1 | . | . | TRBV2
CASSQTPDRGQSYGYTF | TGTGCCAGCAGCCAGACTCCCGACAGGGGGCAATCGTATGGCTACACCTTC | TRBJ1-2 | TRBD1 | . | TRBV4-2
CASSLRGVNTEAFF | TGTGCCAGCAGTTTACGGGGGGTGAACACTGAAGCTTTCTTT | TRBJ1-1 | . | . | TRBV27
CASSPTSGATNEKLFF | TGTGCCAGCTCACCAACTTCAGGGGCCACTAATGAAAAACTGTTTTTT | TRBJ1-4 | . | . | TRBV18
CSVEGQVKNIQYF | TGCAGCGTTGAAGGGCAGGTAAAAAACATTCAGTACTTC | TRBJ2-4 | . | . | TRBV29-1
CASSFDRLGTSTDTQYF | TGTGCCAGCAGCTTTGACAGGTTGGGAACTAGCACAGATACGCAGTATTTT | TRBJ2-3 | . | . | TRBV5-6
CASSPGTGYDTGELFF | TGCGCCAGCAGCCCAGGGACAGGGTATGACACCGGGGAGCTGTTTTTT | TRBJ2-2 | TRBD1 | . | TRBV5-1
CASREQGIPEAFF | TGTGCCAGTAGGGAACAGGGAATCCCTGAAGCTTTCTTT | TRBJ1-1 | . | . | TRBV19
CASSFRLAGVETQYF | TGTGCCAGCAGTTTCCGACTAGCGGGGGTAGAGACCCAGTACTTC | TRBJ2-5 | TRBD2 | . | TRBV27
CASSDPEVGTEAFF | TGCGCCAGCAGTGATCCTGAGGTAGGAACTGAAGCTTTCTTT | TRBJ1-1 | . | . | TRBV10-1
CASRLIGGNTEAFF | TGTGCCAGCAGGCTTATCGGGGGGAACACTGAAGCTTTCTTT | TRBJ1-1 | . | . | TRBV27
CASSLRDREYF | TGTGCCAGCAGCTTAAGAGACAGGGAGTACTTC | TRBJ2-7 | TRBD1 | few | TRBV7-8
CASSGTGIAKNIQYF | TGTGCCAGTAGTGGCACCGGGATAGCCAAAAACATTCAGTACTTC | TRBJ2-4 | . | . | TRBV19